This TCR beta chain derives from a study of shared clonotypes between healthy human individuals. Study-wide context: CD4 naive cells filled three plates per donor, CD4 memory three, CD8 naive two and CD8 memory one.

Assay: immunoSEQ multiplex PCR; the TCRdb copy retains only in-frame clones and omits some. Seen here are roughly 2,000,000 clones, about 94% observed once, and the top ten hold around 1.7%. Cells designated naive CD8 were CD45RO-negative and were positively selected for CCR7, with terminally differentiated effector memory CD45RA+ cells excluded. CDR1 is MRHNA, CDR2 SNTAGT, per germline. V gave up 6 bases and J gave up 3 bases; unmatched junction bases: 7. The CDR3 totals 15 residues. This chain uses TRBV6-4 with TRBJ2-1; 8 bases are a match to TRBD2. This clonotype originated in a man younger than 30 in good health. Some clones in this sample may be carry-over from other donors' samples. The sample taken for sequencing was naive CD8+ T cells from PBMCs. The CDR3 protein is CASRDTSGLYNEQFF. CDR3 in DNA: TGTGCCAGCAGGGACACTAGCGGCCTCTACAATGAGCAGTTCTTC.